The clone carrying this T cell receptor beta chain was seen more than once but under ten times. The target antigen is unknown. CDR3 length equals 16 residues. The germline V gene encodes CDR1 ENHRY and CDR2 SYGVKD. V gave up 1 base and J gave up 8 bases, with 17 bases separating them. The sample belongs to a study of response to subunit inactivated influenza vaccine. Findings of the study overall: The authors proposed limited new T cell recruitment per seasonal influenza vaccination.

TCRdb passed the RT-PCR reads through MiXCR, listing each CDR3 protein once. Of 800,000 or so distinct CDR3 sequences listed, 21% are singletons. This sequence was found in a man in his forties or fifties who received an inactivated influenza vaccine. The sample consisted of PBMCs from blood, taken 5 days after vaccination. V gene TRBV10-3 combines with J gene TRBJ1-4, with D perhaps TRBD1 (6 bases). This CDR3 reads CAISEFIGGLREKLFF. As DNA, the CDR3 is TGTGCCATCAGTGAGTTCATAGGGGGGCTTCGCGAAAAACTGTTTTTT.